A single sample is the source of the 9 T cell receptor beta chains below, sequenced in a study of shared clonotypes between healthy human individuals. Assay: immunoSEQ multiplex PCR; the TCRdb copy retains only in-frame clones and omits some. Seen here are fewer than 2.5 million clones, 90% to 95% observed once, and the top ten hold approximately 0.36%. Input material: naive CD4+ T cells from PBMCs. Subset reported: CD45RA+ positively selected. Receptors were obtained from a man aged 18 to 29 in good health. Some clones in this sample may be carry-over from other donors' samples.

The CDR3 protein is CSVEGSIYNEQFF. As DNA, the CDR3 is TGCAGCGTTGAAGGGTCCATCTACAATGAGCAGTTCTTC. The chain recombines TRBV29-1 with TRBJ2-1; D unresolved. V was shortened by 1 base and J by 3 bases, with 7 bases between the two germline ends. CDR3 length: 13 amino acids. Germline CDR1 is SQVTM and CDR2 is ANQGSEA.

V gene TRBV2 combines with J gene TRBJ2-2; TRBD1 matches at 9 bases. The CDR3 contains 13 residues. CDR1 is SNHLY and CDR2 is FYNNEI in the germline V gene. Germline trimming cut 6 bases from V and 6 bases from J; bases unmatched to any gene: 2. The CDR3 coding sequence is TGTGCCAGCAGAGACAGGGGGGCCGGGGAGCTGTTTTTT. Protein product: CASRDRGAGELFF.

V and J are TRBV9 and TRBJ2-5; maybe TRBD2 (5 bases). V lost 0 bases, J lost 5 bases, and 17 bases lay in between. The V gene's germline CDR1 is SGDLS and CDR2 YYNGEE. The CDR3 spans 16 residues. This chain's CDR3 is CASSVEVTTGSETQYF. In nucleotides, the CDR3 is TGTGCCAGCAGCGTAGAAGTGACTACGGGTTCGGAGACCCAGTACTTC.

The chain joins TRBV2 to TRBJ2-7; TRBD1 aligns across 10 bases. From germline, CDR1 is SNHLY and CDR2 FYNNEI. CDR3 length: 14 residues. Trimming cost V 6 bases and J 1 base; bases outside gene matches: 3. The CDR3 nucleotides are TGTGCCAGCAGACCGGGACAGGGGTCCTACGAGCAGTACTTC. Translated: CASRPGQGSYEQYF.

A word on this clone: This sample includes further DNA sequences coding for the same CDR3. The chain combines TRBV30 with TRBJ1-2, with 9 bases that match TRBD1. V gave up 2 bases and J gave up 6 bases; unmatched junction bases: 4. This CDR3 is built from 13 residues. The germline CDR1 and CDR2 sequences are GTSNPN and SVGIG (reference sequence). The CDR3 sequence is CAWSPDRGDGYTF. DNA of the CDR3: TGTGCCTGGAGTCCGGACAGGGGAGATGGCTACACCTTC. Complete variable domain (other parts from reference TRBV30 and TRBJ1-2): SQTIHQWPATLVQPVGSPLSLECTVEGTSNPNLYWYRQAAGRGLQLLFYSVGIGQISSEVPQNLSASRPQDRQFILSSKKLLLSDSGFYLCAWSPDRGDGYTFGSGTRLTVV.

This clone was observed a single time. The chain carries TRBV28 and TRBJ2-3; D ambiguous. The ends were cut back, 2 bases at V and 0 bases at J, with 9 bases in the middle. Germline V gives CDR1 MDHEN, CDR2 SYDVKM. The length of the CDR3 is 15 residues. The CDR3 loop reads CASSLLVVSTDTQYF. In DNA, the CDR3 is TGTGCCAGCAGTTTACTGGTAGTCAGCACAGATACGCAGTATTTT.

This clone has just one count. The chain couples TRBV9 to TRBJ2-2; no reliable D call. V was cut by 2 bases and J by 6 bases, with 11 bases left in between. Germline values: CDR1 SGDLS, CDR2 YYNGEE. This CDR3 is 14 amino acids long. CDR3 nucleotide sequence: TGTGCCAGCAGCGTTGGCCCCTCGCCCGGGGAGCTGTTTTTT. Its translation: CASSVGPSPGELFF.

As DNA, the CDR3 is TGTGCCAGCCTACCCCCCTGGGGTGACACTGAAGCTTTCTTT. Encoded protein: CASLPPWGDTEAFF. The chain has TRBV19 and TRBJ1-1; no definite D call. V was cut by 9 bases and J by 3 bases, with 17 bases left in between. Germline V gene lookup returns CDR1 LNHDA and CDR2 SQIVND (reference sequence). This CDR3 comprises 14 residues.

The J gene is TRBJ2-1, the V gene TRBV6-4; no clear D. The germline gives CDR1 MRHNA, CDR2 SNTAGT. V was clipped by 4 bases and J by 4 bases, with 8 bases between them. The CDR3 loop spans 13 amino acids. CDR3 sequence reads: CASSVDRYNEQFF. DNA of the CDR3: TGTGCCAGCAGTGTGGACCGATACAATGAGCAGTTCTTC.